A selection of T cell receptor beta chains follows, all from one sample in a study of shared clonotypes between healthy human individuals. Only in-frame clones appear in the TCRdb table, and some are missing; sequencing was by immunoSEQ multiplex PCR. The sample holds about 2.3 million clones, more than 80% seen once. Sequenced: naive CD4+ T cells from PBMCs. The source of these receptors is a young man in good health. Some clones in this sample may be carry-over from other donors' samples. The CDR3 runs from the conserved cysteine through the conserved F or W. D genes are given only for firm matches. The size field is filled for only some rows; it gives once, few, many or a size class.

CDR3nt	CDR3aa	j_gene	v_gene	d_gene	abundance
TGTGCCAGTAGTATAAGCGGGAGGGCCTACGAGCAGTACTTC	CASSISGRAYEQYF	TRBJ2-7	TRBV19	TRBD2	once
TGTGCCAGCAGCTTAGTTACCATTAGCACAGATACGCAGTATTTT	CASSLVTISTDTQYF	TRBJ2-3	TRBV7-2	-	-
TGTGCCAGCAGTTCCGGACAGGGGGGCTTTTACGAGCAGTACTTC	CASSSGQGGFYEQYF	TRBJ2-7	TRBV6-5	TRBD1	-
TGTGCCAGCAGAAGACCGAACAATCAGCCCCAGCATTTT	CASRRPNNQPQHF	TRBJ1-5	TRBV28	-	few
TGTGCCATCAGTGGTCCTAGCGGGAGGGGCTCCTACAATGAGCAGTTCTTC	CAISGPSGRGSYNEQFF	TRBJ2-1	TRBV10-3	TRBD2	once
TGTGCCAGCAGCCCAGCGGACGGACGAAGAAACTATGGCTACACCTTC	CASSPADGRRNYGYTF	TRBJ1-2	TRBV7-3	-	-
TGTGCCACCGCCGGGACGTCTTTTGAAAAACTGTTTTTT	CATAGTSFEKLFF	TRBJ1-4	TRBV28	-	-
TGTGCCAGCAGTGAATCGGGGAGGAAGGGTTCACCCCTCCACTTT	CASSESGRKGSPLHF	TRBJ1-6	TRBV2	-	once
TGTGCCAGCACCGGGACTAGCTGGAGCTCCTACGAGCAGTACTTC	CASTGTSWSSYEQYF	TRBJ2-7	TRBV6-1	TRBD2	-
TGTGCCAGCAGTCGGGAGATACCAGATACGCAGTATTTT	CASSREIPDTQYF	TRBJ2-3	TRBV7-3	-	-
TGTGCCAGCACTATGACAGGGGGCGAATATGGCTACACCTTC	CASTMTGGEYGYTF	TRBJ1-2	TRBV27	TRBD1	-
TGTGCCAGCAGCCCTGGAACCGTGCAGTACTTC	CASSPGTVQYF	TRBJ2-7	TRBV7-2	-	-
TGTGCCAGCAGCCTGTGGGTCGGAAACACCATATATTTT	CASSLWVGNTIYF	TRBJ1-3	TRBV7-9	-	-
TGTGCCAGTAGTATAAGGGGGCGAGTCCCTGAAGCTTTCTTT	CASSIRGRVPEAFF	TRBJ1-1	TRBV19	TRBD1	once
TGCGCCAGCAGCCAAAAGTTGGGACAGGGGGTTGGGACTAATGAAAAACTGTTTTTT	CASSQKLGQGVGTNEKLFF	TRBJ1-4	TRBV4-1	TRBD1	-
TGTGCCAGCAGCCCGGCGGCGGAGACCCAGTACTTC	CASSPAAETQYF	TRBJ2-5	TRBV6-6	-	-
TGTGCCAGCAGCTTTCGTTTCGTGTCGGGAGGGGCGGGGAACACAGATACGCAGTATTTT	CASSFRFVSGGAGNTDTQYF	TRBJ2-3	TRBV2	TRBD2	-
TGTGCCAGCAGCCCCTTGAGCGGGAGGGCTGAGGAGACCCAGTACTTC	CASSPLSGRAEETQYF	TRBJ2-5	TRBV11-2	TRBD2	-
TGTGCCAGCAGTGAAAATCCCCTGCGAGAAAAACTGTTTTTT	CASSENPLREKLFF	TRBJ1-4	TRBV6-1	-	-
TGCGCCAGCAGCCGTTCCGGGACATGGGGTGAAAAACTGTTTTTT	CASSRSGTWGEKLFF	TRBJ1-4	TRBV4-1	-	-
TGTGCCAGCAGTGACTCCTCGGCTGGCAGGTCCTACGAGCAGTACTTC	CASSDSSAGRSYEQYF	TRBJ2-7	TRBV6-4	-	once
TGTGCCTGGACCCGTTCGACAGCCTCGAGAGGGGCCAACGTCCTGACTTTC	CAWTRSTASRGANVLTF	TRBJ2-6	TRBV30	-	-
TGCGCCAGCAGCCGGGGGACTAGCGTCGACTACGAGCAGTACTTC	CASSRGTSVDYEQYF	TRBJ2-7	TRBV5-1	TRBD2	-
TGTGCCAGCAGCTTAGGTTACGGGAGCTACAATGAGCAGTTCTTC	CASSLGYGSYNEQFF	TRBJ2-1	TRBV7-2	-	-
TGTGCCAGCAGCTTAGGGGGACAGTTGAACACTGAAGCTTTCTTT	CASSLGGQLNTEAFF	TRBJ1-1	TRBV7-3	TRBD1	-
TGTGCCAGCAGCTTGGGACATAGAATTGCGAACACCGGGGAGCTGTTTTTT	CASSLGHRIANTGELFF	TRBJ2-2	TRBV7-2	-	-
TGTGCTAGTGGCTTCGGGGGATCCGGGGAGCTGTTTTTT	CASGFGGSGELFF	TRBJ2-2	TRBV12-5	-	-
TGTGCCAGCACCAAGACGGTTGTTGGTGGCACCGGGGAGCTGTTTTTT	CASTKTVVGGTGELFF	TRBJ2-2	TRBV2	-	-
TGTGCCAGCAGCCAAGGACGGGGTGGGTTAGCGGGAGGTGGAAAGAACGAGCAGTACTTC	CASSQGRGGLAGGGKNEQYF	TRBJ2-7	TRBV4-2	TRBD2	-
TGCGCCAGCAGCAGCCCCACTAGCGGGACTCTTACGGATACGCAGTATTTT	CASSSPTSGTLTDTQYF	TRBJ2-3	TRBV5-1	TRBD2	-
TGTGCCAGCAGAGACTACACTGAAGCTTTCTTT	CASRDYTEAFF	TRBJ1-1	TRBV25-1	-	-
TGTGCCATCAATAACCGGGGAGCTGGCGATGAGCAGTTCTTC	CAINNRGAGDEQFF	TRBJ2-1	TRBV10-3	-	-